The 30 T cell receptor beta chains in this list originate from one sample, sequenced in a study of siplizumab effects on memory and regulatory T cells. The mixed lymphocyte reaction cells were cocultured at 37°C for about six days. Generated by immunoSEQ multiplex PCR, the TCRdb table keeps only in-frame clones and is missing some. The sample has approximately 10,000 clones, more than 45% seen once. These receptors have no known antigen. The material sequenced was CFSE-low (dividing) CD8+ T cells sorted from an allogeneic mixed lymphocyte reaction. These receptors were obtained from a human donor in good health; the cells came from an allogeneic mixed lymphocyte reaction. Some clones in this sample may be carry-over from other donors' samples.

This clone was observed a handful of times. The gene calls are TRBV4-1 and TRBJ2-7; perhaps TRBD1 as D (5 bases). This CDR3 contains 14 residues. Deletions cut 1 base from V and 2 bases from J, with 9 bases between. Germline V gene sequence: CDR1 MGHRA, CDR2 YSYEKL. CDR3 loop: CASSQVQGAYEQYF. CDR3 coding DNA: TGCGCCAGCAGCCAAGTCCAGGGTGCCTACGAGCAGTACTTC.

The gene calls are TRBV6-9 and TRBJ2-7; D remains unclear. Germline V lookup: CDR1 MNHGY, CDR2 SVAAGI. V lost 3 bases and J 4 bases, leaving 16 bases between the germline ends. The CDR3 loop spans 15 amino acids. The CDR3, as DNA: TGTGCCAGCAGTTACAAATGGGGATACGATTACGAGCAGTACTTC. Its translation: CASSYKWGYDYEQYF.

CDR3 sequence: CASSGPPIQETQYF. In DNA, the CDR3 is TGTGCCAGCAGCGGTCCTCCCATACAAGAGACCCAGTACTTC. V gene TRBV7-1 combines with J gene TRBJ2-5; D unresolved. TRBV7-1 is an ORF for which the function is uncertain. The CDR3 is 14 amino acids. The V end lost 5 bases, the J end lost 2 bases, and 12 bases lay between the germline ends.

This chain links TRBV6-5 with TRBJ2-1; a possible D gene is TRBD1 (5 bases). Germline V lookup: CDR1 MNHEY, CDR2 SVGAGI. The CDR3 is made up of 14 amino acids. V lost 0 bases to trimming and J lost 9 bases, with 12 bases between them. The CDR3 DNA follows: TGTGCCAGCAGTTACTCGGACCCTGGGGCTGAGCAGTTCTTC. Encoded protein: CASSYSDPGAEQFF.

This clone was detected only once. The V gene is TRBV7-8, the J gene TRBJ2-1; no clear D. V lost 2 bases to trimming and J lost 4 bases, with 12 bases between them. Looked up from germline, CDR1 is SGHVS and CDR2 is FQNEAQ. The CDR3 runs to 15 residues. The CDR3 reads CASSLKVSGYNEQFF. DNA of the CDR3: TGTGCCAGCAGCTTAAAGGTATCCGGATACAATGAGCAGTTCTTC.

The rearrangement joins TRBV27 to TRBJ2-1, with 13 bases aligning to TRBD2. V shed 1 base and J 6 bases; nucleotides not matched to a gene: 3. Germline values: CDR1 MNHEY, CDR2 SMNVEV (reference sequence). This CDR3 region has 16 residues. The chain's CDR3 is CASSLLLAGGPNEQFF. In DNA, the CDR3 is TGTGCCAGCAGTTTATTACTAGCGGGGGGGCCCAATGAGCAGTTCTTC.

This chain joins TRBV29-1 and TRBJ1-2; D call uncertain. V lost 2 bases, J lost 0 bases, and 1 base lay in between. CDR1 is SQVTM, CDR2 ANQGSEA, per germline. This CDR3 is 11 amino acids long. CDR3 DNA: TGCAGCGTTGAATCTAACTATGGCTACACCTTC. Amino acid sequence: CSVESNYGYTF.

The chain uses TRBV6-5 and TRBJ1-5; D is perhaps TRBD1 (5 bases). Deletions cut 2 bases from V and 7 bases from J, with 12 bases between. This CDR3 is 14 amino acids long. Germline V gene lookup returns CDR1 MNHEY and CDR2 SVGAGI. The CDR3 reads CASSYGRVGQPQHF. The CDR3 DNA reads TGTGCCAGCAGTTACGGCAGGGTGGGACAGCCCCAGCATTTT.

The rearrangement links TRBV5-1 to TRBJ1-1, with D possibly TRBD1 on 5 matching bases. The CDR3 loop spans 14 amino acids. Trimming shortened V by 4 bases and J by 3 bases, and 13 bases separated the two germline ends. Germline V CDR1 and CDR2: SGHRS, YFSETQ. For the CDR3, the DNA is TGCGCCAGCAGCCCGGCGGGGGGGTACACTGAAGCTTTCTTT. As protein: CASSPAGGYTEAFF.

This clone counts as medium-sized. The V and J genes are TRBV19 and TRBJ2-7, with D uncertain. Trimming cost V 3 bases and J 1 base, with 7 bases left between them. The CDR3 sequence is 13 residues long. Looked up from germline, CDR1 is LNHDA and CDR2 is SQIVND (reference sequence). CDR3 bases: TGTGCCAGTAGTATCGACTTTTCCTACGAGCAGTACTTC. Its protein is CASSIDFSYEQYF.

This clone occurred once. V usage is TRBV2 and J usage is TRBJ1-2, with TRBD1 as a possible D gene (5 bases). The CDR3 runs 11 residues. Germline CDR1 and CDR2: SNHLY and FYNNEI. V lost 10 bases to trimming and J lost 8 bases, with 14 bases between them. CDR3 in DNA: TGTGCCACCCAGGAGGACATAGGCTACACCTTC. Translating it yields CATQEDIGYTF.

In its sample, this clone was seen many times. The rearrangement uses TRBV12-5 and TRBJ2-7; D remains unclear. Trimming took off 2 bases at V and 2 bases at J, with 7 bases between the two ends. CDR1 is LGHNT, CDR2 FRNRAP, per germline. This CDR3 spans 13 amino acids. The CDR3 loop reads CASGLSLAYEQYF. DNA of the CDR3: TGTGCTAGTGGTTTGTCCCTAGCCTACGAGCAGTACTTC. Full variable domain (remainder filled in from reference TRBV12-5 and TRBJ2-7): DARVTQTPRHKVTEMGQEVTMRCQPILGHNTVFWYRQTMMQGLELLAYFRNRAPLDDSGMPKDRFSAEMPDATLATLKIQPSEPRDSAVYFCASGLSLAYEQYFGPGTRLTVT.

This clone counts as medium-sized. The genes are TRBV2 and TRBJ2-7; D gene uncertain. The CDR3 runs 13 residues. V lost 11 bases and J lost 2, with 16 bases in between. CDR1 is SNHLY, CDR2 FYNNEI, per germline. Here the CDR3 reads CAHLGEDAYEQYF. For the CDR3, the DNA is TGTGCCCACTTGGGTGAGGACGCCTACGAGCAGTACTTC.

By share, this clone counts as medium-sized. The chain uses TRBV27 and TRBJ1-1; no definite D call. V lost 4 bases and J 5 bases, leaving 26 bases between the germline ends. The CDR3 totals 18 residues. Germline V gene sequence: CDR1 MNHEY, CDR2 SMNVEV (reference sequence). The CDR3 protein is CASSSTLTDFPVGTEAFF. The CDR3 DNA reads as TGTGCCAGCAGTTCTACCCTCACCGACTTTCCGGTGGGGACTGAAGCTTTCTTT.

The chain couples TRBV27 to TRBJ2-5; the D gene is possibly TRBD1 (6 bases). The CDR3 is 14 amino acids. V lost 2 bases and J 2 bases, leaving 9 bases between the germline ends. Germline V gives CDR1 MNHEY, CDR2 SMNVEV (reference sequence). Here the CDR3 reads CASSLQDSQETQYF. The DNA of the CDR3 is TGTGCCAGCAGTTTACAGGACAGTCAAGAGACCCAGTACTTC.

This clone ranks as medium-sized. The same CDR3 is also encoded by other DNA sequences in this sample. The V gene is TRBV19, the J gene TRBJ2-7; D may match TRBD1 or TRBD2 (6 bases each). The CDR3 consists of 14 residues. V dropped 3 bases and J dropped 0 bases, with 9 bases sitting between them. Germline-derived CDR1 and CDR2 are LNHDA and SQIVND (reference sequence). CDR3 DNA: TGTGCCAGTAGTATCGGAGGGGGCTCCTACGAGCAGTACTTC. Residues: CASSIGGGSYEQYF.

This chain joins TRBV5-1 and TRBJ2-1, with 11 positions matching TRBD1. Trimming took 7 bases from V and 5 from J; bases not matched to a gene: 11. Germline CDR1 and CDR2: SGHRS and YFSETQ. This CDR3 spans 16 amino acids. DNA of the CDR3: TGCGCCAGCTGTACCGGGACAGGGGGATTCGACAATGAGCAGTTCTTC. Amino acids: CASCTGTGGFDNEQFF.

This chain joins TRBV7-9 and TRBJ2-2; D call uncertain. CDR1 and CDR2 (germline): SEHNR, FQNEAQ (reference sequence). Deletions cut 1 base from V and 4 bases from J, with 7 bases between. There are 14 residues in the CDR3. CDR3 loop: CASSLVGTTGELFF. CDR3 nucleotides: TGTGCCAGCAGCTTAGTTGGTACCACCGGGGAGCTGTTTTTT. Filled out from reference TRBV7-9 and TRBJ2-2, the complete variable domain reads DTGVSQNPRHKITKRGQNVTFRCDPISEHNRLYWYRQTLGQGPEFLTYFQNEAQLEKSRLLSDRFSAERPKGSFSTLEIQRTEQGDSAMYLCASSLVGTTGELFFGEGSRLTVL.

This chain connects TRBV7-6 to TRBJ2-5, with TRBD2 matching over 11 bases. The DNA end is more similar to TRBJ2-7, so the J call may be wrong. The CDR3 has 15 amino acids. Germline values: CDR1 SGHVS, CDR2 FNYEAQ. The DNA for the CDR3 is TGTGCCAGCAGCTCACTCCGGCTAGCGGGGGGCGAGCAGTACTTC. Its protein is CASSSLRLAGGEQYF.

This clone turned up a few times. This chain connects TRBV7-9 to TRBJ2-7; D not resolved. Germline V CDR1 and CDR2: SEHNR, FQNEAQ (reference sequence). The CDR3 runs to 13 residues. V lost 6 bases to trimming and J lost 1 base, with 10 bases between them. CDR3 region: CASSLTQSYEQYF. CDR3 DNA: TGTGCCAGCAGTTTAACTCAATCCTACGAGCAGTACTTC.

The CDR3 coding sequence is TGTGCCCTTGAGGCCCGGACGCAGTATTTT. This codes for CALEARTQYF. The gene calls are TRBV7-9 and TRBJ2-3; D uncertain. This CDR3 is 10 amino acids long. The germline V gene encodes CDR1 SEHNR and CDR2 FQNEAQ (reference sequence). Between the trimmed V and J ends, which lost 11 bases and 9 bases, there was a span of 12 bases.

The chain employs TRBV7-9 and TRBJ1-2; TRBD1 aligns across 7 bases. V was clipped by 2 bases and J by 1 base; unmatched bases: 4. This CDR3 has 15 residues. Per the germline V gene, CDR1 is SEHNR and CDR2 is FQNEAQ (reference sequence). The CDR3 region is CASSLNRGFNYGYTF. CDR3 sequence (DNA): TGTGCCAGCAGCTTAAACAGGGGATTTAACTATGGCTACACCTTC.

CDR3 nucleotides: TGTGCCAGCAGTTACTCGCCAGGGACTAACTATGGCTACACCTTC. Protein sequence: CASSYSPGTNYGYTF. The chain employs TRBV6-6 and TRBJ1-2, with a tentative D call TRBD1 (5 bases). The CDR3 spans 15 residues. Germline V gives CDR1 MNHNY, CDR2 SVGAGI (reference sequence). Trimming took 0 bases from V and 0 from J, leaving 8 bases between them.

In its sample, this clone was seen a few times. The chain's CDR3 is CASSWSENTEAFF. The CDR3 nucleotides read TGTGCCAGCAGTTGGAGTGAGAACACTGAAGCTTTCTTT. V is TRBV27 and J is TRBJ1-1; D unclear. The CDR3 is made up of 13 amino acids. The V and J ends lost 4 bases and 1 base respectively, with 7 bases between them. Per germline, CDR1 MNHEY and CDR2 SMNVEV (reference sequence).

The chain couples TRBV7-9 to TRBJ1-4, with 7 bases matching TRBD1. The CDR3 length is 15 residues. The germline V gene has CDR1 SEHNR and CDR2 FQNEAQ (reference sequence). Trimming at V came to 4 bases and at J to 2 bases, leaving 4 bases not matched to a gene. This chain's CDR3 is CASSSTGRTNEKLFF. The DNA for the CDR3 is TGTGCCAGCAGCTCGACAGGGCGGACTAATGAAAAACTGTTTTTT.

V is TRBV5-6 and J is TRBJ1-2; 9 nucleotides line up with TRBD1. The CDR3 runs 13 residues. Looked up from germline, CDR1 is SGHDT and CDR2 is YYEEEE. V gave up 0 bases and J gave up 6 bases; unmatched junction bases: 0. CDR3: CASSLGDRDGYTF. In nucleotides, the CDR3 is TGTGCCAGCAGCTTGGGGGACAGGGATGGCTACACCTTC.

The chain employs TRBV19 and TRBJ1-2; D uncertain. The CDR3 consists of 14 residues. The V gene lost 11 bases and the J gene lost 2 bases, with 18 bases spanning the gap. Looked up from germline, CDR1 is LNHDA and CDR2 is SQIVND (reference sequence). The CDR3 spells CASLPAPGNYGYTF. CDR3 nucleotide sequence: TGTGCCTCCTTACCGGCACCCGGGAACTATGGCTACACCTTC.

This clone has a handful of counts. The CDR3: CASSGGGNYYEQYF. The CDR3 nucleotides are TGTGCCAGCAGTGGCGGGGGGAACTACTACGAGCAGTACTTC. This chain uses TRBV27 with TRBJ2-7; TRBD2 matches 8 bases. The trim removed 5 bases at V and 3 bases at J, leaving 6 bases unmatched. The germline gives CDR1 MNHEY, CDR2 SMNVEV (reference sequence). This CDR3 has 14 residues.

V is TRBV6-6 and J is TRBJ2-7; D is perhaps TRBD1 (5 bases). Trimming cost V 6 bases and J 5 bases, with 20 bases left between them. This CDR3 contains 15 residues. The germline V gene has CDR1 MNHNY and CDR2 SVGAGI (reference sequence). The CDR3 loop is CASSAAPGLINEQYF. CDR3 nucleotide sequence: TGTGCCAGCAGCGCCGCGCCAGGGTTAATCAACGAGCAGTACTTC.

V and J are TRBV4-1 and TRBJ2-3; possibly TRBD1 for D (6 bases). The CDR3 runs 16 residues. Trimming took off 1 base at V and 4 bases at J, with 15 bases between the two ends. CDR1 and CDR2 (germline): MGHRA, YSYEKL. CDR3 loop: CASSQVHREKADTQYF. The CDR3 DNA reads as TGCGCCAGCAGCCAAGTCCACAGGGAAAAGGCAGATACGCAGTATTTT.